One and the same sample provided the 10 T cell receptor beta chains below, sequenced in a study of shared clonotypes between healthy human individuals. This table comes from immunoSEQ multiplex PCR, and its TCRdb copy is limited to in-frame clones, with some not included. The data contain around 700,000 clones, approximately 74% of them singletons. The material sequenced was memory CD4+ T cells sorted from blood. Subset given: CD45RA-negative fraction. The origin of the receptors is a woman under 40 in good health.

The chain employs TRBV7-9 and TRBJ2-1, with 7 nucleotides matching TRBD1. Germline V lookup: CDR1 SEHNR, CDR2 FQNEAQ (reference sequence). CDR3 length: 14 residues. V lost 5 bases, J lost 4 bases, and 5 bases stayed unmatched. The CDR3 is CASSPWDRYNEQFF. Here the CDR3 DNA reads TGTGCCAGCAGCCCTTGGGACAGATACAATGAGCAGTTCTTC.

This clone was counted at least ten times. This chain links TRBV2 with TRBJ1-1; 8 bases align to TRBD1. The CDR3 covers 13 residues. Trimming took 6 bases from V and 3 from J; bases not matched to a gene: 3. Germline values: CDR1 SNHLY, CDR2 FYNNEI. In DNA form, the CDR3 reads TGTGCCAGCAGGGGACAGGCCCACACTGAAGCTTTCTTT. Translation gives CASRGQAHTEAFF.

The genes are TRBV19 and TRBJ1-2, with D unresolved. CDR1 LNHDA and CDR2 SQIVND come from the germline V gene (reference sequence). The CDR3 is made up of 15 amino acids. The V end was cut by 3 bases, the J end by 8 bases, with 19 bases between. CDR3 nucleotide sequence: TGTGCCAGTAGTATTGAGAATGGCCCATCGGGGGGCTACACCTTC. The encoded protein is CASSIENGPSGGYTF.

The chain links TRBV2 to TRBJ1-5, with a weak D call TRBD1 (6 bases). V was clipped by 4 bases and J by 7 bases, with 17 bases between them. The CDR3 extends over 15 amino acids. Germline V gene data show CDR1 as SNHLY and CDR2 as FYNNEI. In DNA form, the CDR3 reads TGTGCCAGCAGTGCGGACAGCCAGCTCAACCAGCCCCAGCATTTT. The encoded protein is CASSADSQLNQPQHF.

V is TRBV28 and J is TRBJ1-4; 7 positions agree with TRBD1. With V trimmed by 4 bases and J by 3 bases, 2 bases remained unmatched. The CDR3 runs to 14 residues. Germline assignment: CDR1 MDHEN and CDR2 SYDVKM. The CDR3 loop reads CASSSGQSNEKLFF. The CDR3 DNA sequence: TGTGCCAGCAGTTCGGGACAGTCTAATGAAAAACTGTTTTTT.

This clone was recorded only once. CDR3 in amino acids: CASISAFKELAKNIQYF. The CDR3 nucleotides are TGTGCCAGCATCTCAGCATTCAAGGAACTAGCCAAAAACATTCAGTACTTC. The chain combines TRBV2 with TRBJ2-4; D ambiguous. This CDR3 region has 17 residues. Trimming stripped 7 bases from V and 0 bases from J, with 19 bases between. Germline V gene data show CDR1 as SNHLY and CDR2 as FYNNEI.

This clone was recorded once. V gene TRBV5-1 combines with J gene TRBJ2-3; TRBD2 might be the D (6 bases). Germline CDR1 is SGHRS and CDR2 is YFSETQ. Deletions cut 4 bases from V and 2 bases from J, with 11 bases between. The length of the CDR3 is 14 residues. The chain's CDR3 is CASSLTSLTDTQYF. The DNA for the CDR3 is TGCGCCAGCAGCCTGACTAGTCTCACAGATACGCAGTATTTT.

This sequence joins TRBV21-1 and TRBJ2-2. TRBV21-1 is an annotated pseudogene. The CDR3 has 13 amino acids. The DNA for the CDR3 is TGTGCCAGCCCCTACACCGACACCGGGGAGCTGTTTTTT. Protein: CASPYTDTGELFF.

Worth noting for this clone: This sequence may be a read error, since a much larger clone differs from it by one base. This sample also contains other DNA sequences that code for the same CDR3. V gene TRBV7-2 combines with J gene TRBJ1-5; 8 positions match TRBD1. Germline-derived CDR1 and CDR2 are SGHTA and FQGNSA. V was clipped by 3 bases and J by 5 bases; unmatched bases: 0. The CDR3 length is 13 residues. CDR3 in amino acids: CASSLDRDQPQHF. The DNA for the CDR3 is TGTGCCAGCAGCTTGGACAGGGATCAGCCCCAGCATTTT.

The chain links TRBV6-1 to TRBJ2-3; 13 bases map to TRBD2. The CDR3 covers 16 residues. Looked up from germline, CDR1 is MNHNS and CDR2 is SASEGT. V dropped 3 bases and J dropped 3; count of bases not matched to a gene: 3. The CDR3 is CASSDKGLAGTDTQYF. CDR3 coding DNA: TGTGCCAGCAGTGATAAGGGACTAGCGGGGACAGATACGCAGTATTTT.